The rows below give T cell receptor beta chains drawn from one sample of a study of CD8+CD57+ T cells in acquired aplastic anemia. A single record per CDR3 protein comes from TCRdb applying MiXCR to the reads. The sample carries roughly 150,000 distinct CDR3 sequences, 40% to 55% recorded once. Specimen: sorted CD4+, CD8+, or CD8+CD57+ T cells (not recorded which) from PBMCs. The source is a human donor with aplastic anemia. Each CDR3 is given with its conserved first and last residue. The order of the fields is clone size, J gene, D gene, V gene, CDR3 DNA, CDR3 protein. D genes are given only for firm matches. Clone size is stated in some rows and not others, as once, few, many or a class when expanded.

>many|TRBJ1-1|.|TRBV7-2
TGTGCCAGCAGCTTCGGATCCGGCCCTGGGGCTTTCTTT
CASSFGSGPGAFF
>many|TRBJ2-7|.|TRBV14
TGTGCCTGCAGCCAAAGGAGACCCTACGAGCAGTACTTC
CACSQRRPYEQYF
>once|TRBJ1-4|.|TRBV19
TGTGCCAGTAGTATAGCCGGGCCGTTCCAAAAACTGTTTTTT
CASSIAGPFQKLFF
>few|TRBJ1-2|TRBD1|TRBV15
TGTGCCACCAGCAGACCTGGACAGGGGAACTATGGCTACACCTTC
CATSRPGQGNYGYTF
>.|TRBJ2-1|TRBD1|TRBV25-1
TGTGCCAGCAGTGTCGGGACAGGGGACAATGAGCAGTTCTTC
CASSVGTGDNEQFF
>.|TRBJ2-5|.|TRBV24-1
TGTGCCACCAGGTGGGAGACCCAGTACTTC
CATRWETQYF
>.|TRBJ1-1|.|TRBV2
TGTGCCAGCAGTGAAGAGGGAGACAACACTGAAGCTTTCTTT
CASSEEGDNTEAFF
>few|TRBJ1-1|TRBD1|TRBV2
TGTGCCAGCAGTTCCATTCGACAGGGCACTGAAGCTTTCTTT
CASSSIRQGTEAFF
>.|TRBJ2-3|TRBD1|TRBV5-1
TGCGCCAGCAGCTTGGAACAGGGGGAGACAGATACGCAGTATTTT
CASSLEQGETDTQYF
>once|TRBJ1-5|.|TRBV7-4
TGTGCCAGCAGGCAGGGGTTTCATCAGCCCCAGCATTTT
CASRQGFHQPQHF
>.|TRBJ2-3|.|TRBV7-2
TGTGCCAGCAGCTTATGGCTGGGGGATACGCAGTATTTT
CASSLWLGDTQYF
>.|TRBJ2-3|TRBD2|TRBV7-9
TGTGCCTGGAGTCCGGGGGGGGCAGATACGCAGTATTTT
CAWSPGGADTQYF
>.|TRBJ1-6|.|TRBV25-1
TGTGCCAGCAGTGGGGAGGGGCGCGGATCCTACAATTCACCCCTCCACTTT
CASSGEGRGSYNSPLHF
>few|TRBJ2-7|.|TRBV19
TGTGCCAGTAGCCGGGACGGTCCCTACGAGCAGTACTTC
CASSRDGPYEQYF